This entry describes one T cell receptor beta chain. This sample is drawn from a study of shared T cell receptors in the human thymus. The germline gives CDR1 LNHDA, CDR2 SQIVND (reference sequence). This CDR3 region has 11 residues. V gave up 7 bases and J gave up 10 bases, with 11 bases separating them. Assay: immunoSEQ multiplex PCR; the TCRdb copy retains only in-frame clones and omits some. The data show over 350,000 clones, with approximately 95% seen just once and about 0.02% held by the top ten. This chain connects TRBV19 to TRBJ2-1, with a tentative D call TRBD2 (5 bases). This receptor was obtained from a human donor. The sample consisted of thymocytes. The CDR3 reads CASTPSQEQFF. As DNA, the CDR3 is TGTGCCAGTACCCCTAGCCAGGAGCAGTTCTTC.